Here is one T cell receptor (beta chain) with its context. These data originate in a study of PD-L1 blockade in urothelial cancer. Trimming at V came to 4 bases and at J to 8 bases, leaving 11 bases not matched to a gene. The CDR3 extends over 14 amino acids. Looked up from germline, CDR1 is SGHRS and CDR2 is YFSETQ. The method was immunoSEQ multiplex PCR; TCRdb's version includes in-frame clones alone and lacks a portion of them. The sample has 50,000 or so clones; approximately 86% are singletons. Indicated time point: peripheral blood 6 weeks after treatment start. There were between 1 and 8 samples from each patient, taken pretreatment and on-treatment.

The specimen was PBMCs, collected around atezolizumab (anti-PD-L1) treatment. The clonotype was recovered from a man in his sixties with urothelial cancer. The gene calls are TRBV5-1 and TRBJ1-2; 7 bases are a match to TRBD1. The CDR3 here is CASSLQGGLEGYTF. The CDR3 DNA is TGCGCCAGCAGCCTCCAGGGGGGTCTCGAGGGCTACACCTTC.